The 16 T cell receptor beta chains reported below all come from one sample, sequenced in a study of OX40 agonist ivuxolimab in advanced cancers. The method was immunoSEQ multiplex PCR; TCRdb's version includes in-frame clones alone and lacks a portion of them. This repertoire shows under 70,000 clones, 80% to 90% found once; its top ten account for under 7.5%. This sample comprised CD4+ or CD8+ T cells sorted from blood, obtained in a trial of the OX40 agonist ivuxolimab. These receptors originate from an adult with an advanced solid tumor such as melanoma, head and neck, liver or kidney cancer.

The rearrangement links TRBV6-1 to TRBJ2-1; D is undetermined. V lost 8 bases, J lost 7 bases, and 18 bases lay in between. CDR3 size: 14 residues. Germline values: CDR1 MNHNS, CDR2 SASEGT. The CDR3 loop is CASGWAVVGNEQFF. The CDR3 bases are TGTGCCAGCGGCTGGGCGGTCGTAGGGAATGAGCAGTTCTTC.

This chain links TRBV27 with TRBJ2-7, with D uncertain. Germline V gene data show CDR1 as MNHEY and CDR2 as SMNVEV (reference sequence). The length of the CDR3 is 13 residues. V lost 3 bases and J 4 bases, leaving 10 bases between the germline ends. CDR3 protein: CASSFSPTYEQYF. The CDR3 DNA is TGTGCCAGCAGTTTTAGCCCCACTTACGAGCAGTACTTC.

By proportion, this clone is medium-sized (0.01 to 0.1%). The chain uses TRBV6-5 and TRBJ1-1; 8 bases match TRBD1. The CDR3 extends over 16 amino acids. The V and J ends lost 2 bases and 0 bases, in that order; junction bases with no gene match: 5. CDR1 is MNHEY, CDR2 SVGAGI, per germline. Here the CDR3 reads CASSYRTGRMNTEAFF. The DNA for the CDR3 is TGTGCCAGCAGTTACCGGACAGGGCGCATGAACACTGAAGCTTTCTTT.

J is TRBJ1-2 and V is TRBV7-8; perhaps TRBD1 as D (6 bases). Germline-derived CDR1 and CDR2 are SGHVS and FQNEAQ. V gave up 3 bases and J gave up 2 bases, with 10 bases separating them. The CDR3 runs to 14 residues. The CDR3 here is CASSLIQGNYGYTF. CDR3 DNA sequence: TGTGCCAGCAGCTTGATACAGGGCAACTATGGCTACACCTTC.

The chain uses TRBV7-8 and TRBJ2-7, with 8 bases matching TRBD2. Germline V lookup: CDR1 SGHVS, CDR2 FQNEAQ. V shed 2 bases and J 4 bases; nucleotides not matched to a gene: 10. The CDR3 loop spans 16 amino acids. Written as DNA, the CDR3 is TGTGCCAGCAGCTTATTTCAGAGCGGGAGTATATACGAGCAGTACTTC. Translating it yields CASSLFQSGSIYEQYF.

This CDR3 reads CASSQDLRNTEAFF. CDR3 DNA: TGTGCCAGCAGCCAAGACCTGAGGAACACTGAAGCTTTCTTT. The J gene is TRBJ1-1, the V gene TRBV4-2; unclear D gene. The CDR3 runs to 14 residues. Looked up from germline, CDR1 is LGHNA and CDR2 is YNFKEQ. With 0 bases removed from V and 1 base from J, the gap between germline ends came to 6 bases.

The V call is TRBV4-3, the J call TRBJ1-4, with 7 bases fitting TRBD1. The CDR3 spans 18 residues. The junction had 11 bases not matched to a gene; V was cut back by 4 bases and J by 0 bases. Per the germline V gene, CDR1 is LGHNA and CDR2 is YSLEER. Written as DNA, the CDR3 is TGCGCCAGCAGCCTAGGACAGGCCGATCCGTCAACTAATGAAAAACTGTTTTTT. Amino acids: CASSLGQADPSTNEKLFF.

The chain employs TRBV4-2 and TRBJ2-2, with 7 bases aligning to TRBD1. This CDR3 has 17 amino acids. V lost 2 bases and J lost 7; bases outside the gene matches: 13. Germline lookup yields CDR1 LGHNA and CDR2 YNFKEQ. CDR3 sequence: CASSQRGPESIFGELFF. The CDR3 DNA is TGTGCCAGCAGCCAAAGGGGGCCAGAAAGTATATTCGGGGAGCTGTTTTTT.

The chain couples TRBV7-3 to TRBJ1-2; 7 nucleotides align to TRBD1. V shed 4 bases and J 2 bases; nucleotides not matched to a gene: 1. The germline gives CDR1 SGHTA, CDR2 FQGTGA. The CDR3 loop spans 13 amino acids. CDR3 DNA: TGTGCCAGCAGCTCGGGACAGAACTATGGCTACACCTTC. Translating gives CASSSGQNYGYTF.

This chain uses TRBV28 with TRBJ1-2; the D gene is possibly TRBD1 (5 bases). The germline V and J ends were trimmed by 3 bases and 4 bases, with 9 bases remaining between them. This CDR3 is 13 amino acids long. The V gene's germline CDR1 is MDHEN and CDR2 SYDVKM. The CDR3 loop reads CASSLGGGYGYTF. As DNA, the CDR3 is TGTGCCAGCAGTTTGGGGGGAGGCTATGGCTACACCTTC.

The CDR3 DNA is TGTGCCAGCAGTTTTGGCGGGTCGAACAATGAGCAGTTCTTC. As protein: CASSFGGSNNEQFF. The genes are TRBV27 and TRBJ2-1; the D gene is possibly TRBD2 (5 bases). This CDR3 has 14 residues. The V gene's germline CDR1 is MNHEY and CDR2 SMNVEV (reference sequence). Deletions cut 3 bases from V and 5 bases from J, with 11 bases between.

The CDR3 region is CASSMSGAGNQPQHF. CDR3 sequence (DNA): TGTGCCAGTAGTATGTCAGGGGCTGGCAATCAGCCCCAGCATTTT. The chain employs TRBV19 and TRBJ1-5, with a possible D match to TRBD1 (6 bases). V lost 3 bases and J 2 bases, leaving 11 bases between the germline ends. The CDR3 contains 15 residues. From germline, CDR1 is LNHDA and CDR2 SQIVND (reference sequence).

This clone has a single count. The chain has TRBV19 and TRBJ2-2, with D possibly matching TRBD2 (6 bases). The CDR3 contains 17 residues. Germline-derived CDR1 and CDR2 are LNHDA and SQIVND (reference sequence). Trimming shortened V by 7 bases and J by 6 bases, and 24 bases separated the two germline ends. DNA for the CDR3: TGTGCCAGTACCATACTAGTAGATAGACGACTAGCCGGGGAGCTGTTTTTT. Translating it yields CASTILVDRRLAGELFF.

This chain uses TRBV19 with TRBJ1-5; D perhaps matches TRBD1 (6 bases). The CDR3 runs 14 residues. V was clipped by 6 bases and J by 4 bases, with 13 bases between them. CDR1 and CDR2 (germline): LNHDA, SQIVND (reference sequence). The DNA for the CDR3 is TGTGCCAGTAGCCCTATCGACAGGAATCAGCCCCAGCATTTT. This codes for CASSPIDRNQPQHF.

The chain carries TRBV19 and TRBJ2-3, with D unclear. The CDR3 consists of 14 residues. Trimming stripped 5 bases from V and 0 bases from J, with 9 bases between. CDR1 and CDR2 from the germline V gene are LNHDA and SQIVND (reference sequence). The CDR3 nucleotides read TGTGCCAGTAGTGTGTACTCTAGCACAGATACGCAGTATTTT. Its translation: CASSVYSSTDTQYF. Full variable domain (missing parts from reference TRBV19 and TRBJ2-3): DGGITQSPKYLFRKEGQNVTLSCEQNLNHDAMYWYRQDPGQGLRLIYYSQIVNDFQKGDIAEGYSVSREKKESFPLTVTSAQKNPTAFYLCASSVYSSTDTQYFGPGTRLTVL.

This chain links TRBV7-9 with TRBJ2-7; no clear D. Germline values: CDR1 SEHNR, CDR2 FQNEAQ (reference sequence). This CDR3 comprises 13 residues. V was shortened by 3 bases and J by 3 bases, with 9 bases between the two germline ends. This CDR3 is CASSLGSDYEQYF. CDR3 in DNA: TGTGCCAGCAGCTTGGGAAGCGACTACGAGCAGTACTTC. Looking up the rest from reference TRBV7-9 and TRBJ2-7 gives the full variable domain: DTGVSQNPRHKITKRGQNVTFRCDPISEHNRLYWYRQTLGQGPEFLTYFQNEAQLEKSRLLSDRFSAERPKGSFSTLEIQRTEQGDSAMYLCASSLGSDYEQYFGPGTRLTVT.